Below are 13 T cell receptor beta chains sequenced from a single sample in a study of OX40 agonist ivuxolimab in advanced cancers. Libraries were made using the immunoSEQ multiplex PCR assay. TCRdb limited this immuneACCESS table to in-frame rearrangements with V and J called. A share of clones is missing; checked studies link under half to unresolved V genes, and the rest is unexplained. For this sample there are about 98,000 clones; 93% appear just once. The ten largest clonotypes hold around 0.28% of the sample. The sample in question was CD4+ or CD8+ T cells sorted from blood, obtained in a trial of the OX40 agonist ivuxolimab. These receptors came from an adult with an advanced solid tumor such as melanoma, head and neck, liver or kidney cancer.

As regards this clone: This specimen includes other DNA sequences encoding the same CDR3. The chain employs TRBV10-3 and TRBJ1-5; D gene ambiguous. The germline V gene encodes CDR1 ENHRY and CDR2 SYGVKD. The V end lost 6 bases, the J end lost 5 bases, and 8 bases lay between the germline ends. This CDR3 has 12 amino acids. The DNA of the CDR3 is TGTGCCATCAGCCCTGTAGATCAGCCCCAGCATTTT. It encodes CAISPVDQPQHF.

The gene calls are TRBV27 and TRBJ2-1; 8 nucleotides align to TRBD2. Per the germline V gene, CDR1 is MNHEY and CDR2 is SMNVEV (reference sequence). The CDR3 has 14 residues. J was trimmed by 3 bases and V by 7 bases; bases with no gene match: 5. Here the CDR3 reads CASKGGRSYNEQFF. The CDR3 nucleotides are TGTGCCAGCAAGGGCGGGAGGAGCTACAATGAGCAGTTCTTC.

This chain links TRBV4-1 with TRBJ1-4; no clear D. Germline lookup yields CDR1 MGHRA and CDR2 YSYEKL. With 1 base removed from V and 0 bases from J, the gap between germline ends came to 6 bases. CDR3 length: 15 amino acids. CDR3 protein: CASSQATATNEKLFF. The CDR3 DNA is TGCGCCAGCAGCCAAGCGACCGCAACTAATGAAAAACTGTTTTTT.

This clone was picked up one time. J is TRBJ1-4 and V is TRBV25-1; a weak D match, TRBD1 (6 bases). Looked up from germline, CDR1 is MGHDK and CDR2 is SYGVNS. The V and J ends lost 5 bases and 11 bases respectively, with 15 bases between them. This CDR3 comprises 13 residues. CDR3 DNA sequence: TGTGCCAGCAGTTTGGGGGGCGCGAAGAAACTGTTTTTT. This translates into CASSLGGAKKLFF.

The rearrangement joins TRBV2 to TRBJ1-1; D is perhaps TRBD1 (5 bases). Deletions cut 6 bases from V and 2 bases from J, with 13 bases between. Per germline, CDR1 SNHLY and CDR2 FYNNEI. The CDR3 spans 14 residues. CDR3: CASRPDGANTEAFF. CDR3 DNA: TGTGCCAGCAGGCCCGACGGGGCAAACACTGAAGCTTTCTTT.

The chain recombines TRBV28 with TRBJ1-5; 10 bases are shared with TRBD1. The V segment lost 4 bases and the J segment 2 bases; nucleotides outside the gene matches: 14. The CDR3 consists of 19 residues. The germline V gene encodes CDR1 MDHEN and CDR2 SYDVKM. Here the CDR3 DNA reads TGTGCCAGCAGTTACATCCGGGACAGGGGATTAGATGGCAATCAGCCCCAGCATTTT. Its protein product is CASSYIRDRGLDGNQPQHF.

The chain has TRBV4-3 and TRBJ2-2; D not certain. The CDR3 totals 16 residues. CDR1 LGHNA and CDR2 YSLEER come from the germline V gene. V gave up 4 bases and J gave up 6 bases, with 18 bases separating them. The CDR3 nucleotides are TGCGCCAGCAGCCCAGAGGTGGGCCCCTTGCCCGGGGAGCTGTTTTTT. Protein: CASSPEVGPLPGELFF.

The CDR3 nucleotides are TGTGCCAGTTCACAGGTTAGGGACACTGAAGCTTTCTTT. Translated, it gives CASSQVRDTEAFF. The rearrangement joins TRBV19 to TRBJ1-1, with D possibly being TRBD1 (5 bases). The CDR3 is made up of 13 amino acids. Germline V gives CDR1 LNHDA, CDR2 SQIVND (reference sequence). Trimming removed 8 bases at V and 3 bases at J, with 13 bases between.

This clone was recorded only once. This chain joins TRBV5-4 and TRBJ2-7; D might be TRBD2 (6 bases). The CDR3 consists of 14 residues. From germline, CDR1 is SGHNT and CDR2 YYREEE (reference sequence). The germline V and J ends were trimmed by 0 bases and 6 bases, with 13 bases remaining between them. CDR3 region: CASSLARVGGEQYF. The CDR3 bases are TGTGCCAGCAGCTTGGCCAGGGTGGGGGGCGAGCAGTACTTC.

This clone came up once. The chain combines TRBV19 with TRBJ1-2; D gene uncertain. V shed 11 bases and J shed 4 bases, with 11 bases lying between them. This CDR3 is 11 amino acids long. Germline V gene data show CDR1 as LNHDA and CDR2 as SQIVND (reference sequence). As DNA, the CDR3 is TGTGCCTCAGGACGGACCTATGGCTACACCTTC. It translates to CASGRTYGYTF.

The chain carries TRBV9 and TRBJ1-3; the D gene is possibly TRBD1 (6 bases). With 0 bases removed from V and 9 bases from J, the gap between germline ends came to 10 bases. CDR3 length: 13 amino acids. CDR1 and CDR2 (germline): SGDLS, YYNGEE. The CDR3 protein is CASSVGWGATIYF. CDR3 sequence (DNA): TGTGCCAGCAGCGTAGGTTGGGGGGCCACCATATATTTT.

A note on this clone: The sample carries other DNA sequences with the same CDR3. The chain combines TRBV28 with TRBJ1-2; 10 bases are a match to TRBD1. This CDR3 has 18 residues. CDR1 and CDR2 (germline): MDHEN, SYDVKM. J gave up 8 bases and V 6 bases, and 21 bases lay outside the gene matches. CDR3 residues: CASSQNLRGDRGQGGYTF. CDR3 DNA sequence: TGTGCCAGCAGCCAAAACCTAAGGGGTGACAGGGGACAGGGGGGCTACACCTTC.

This chain links TRBV6-5 with TRBJ1-5; TRBD1 matches 12 bases. The CDR3 spans 14 residues. Losses at the gene ends were 11 bases for V and 7 bases for J; bases not matched to a gene: 9. Germline assignment: CDR1 MNHEY and CDR2 SVGAGI. CDR3 coding DNA: TGTGCCGTCACGGGACAGGGGGCCGCCCAGCCCCAGCATTTT. Protein sequence: CAVTGQGAAQPQHF.